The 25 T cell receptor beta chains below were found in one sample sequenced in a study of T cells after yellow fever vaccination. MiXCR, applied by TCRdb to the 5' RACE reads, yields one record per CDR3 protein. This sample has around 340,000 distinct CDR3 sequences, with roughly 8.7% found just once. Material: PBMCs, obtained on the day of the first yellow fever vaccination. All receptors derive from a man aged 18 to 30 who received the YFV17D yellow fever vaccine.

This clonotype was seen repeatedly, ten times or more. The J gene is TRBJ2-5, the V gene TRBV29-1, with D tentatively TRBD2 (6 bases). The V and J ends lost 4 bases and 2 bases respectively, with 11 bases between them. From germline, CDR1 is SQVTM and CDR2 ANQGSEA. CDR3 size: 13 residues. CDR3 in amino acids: CSVAGVGQETQYF. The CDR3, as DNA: TGCAGCGTTGCGGGGGTCGGACAAGAGACCCAGTACTTC.

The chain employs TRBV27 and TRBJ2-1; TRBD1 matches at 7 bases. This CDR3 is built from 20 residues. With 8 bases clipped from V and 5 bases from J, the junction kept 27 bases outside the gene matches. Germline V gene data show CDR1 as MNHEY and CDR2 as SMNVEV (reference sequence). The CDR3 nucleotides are TGTGCCAGCCGATCAATGGGCAGGGGGTTATTCCGCAACCGCGACAATGAGCAGTTCTTC. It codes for CASRSMGRGLFRNRDNEQFF.

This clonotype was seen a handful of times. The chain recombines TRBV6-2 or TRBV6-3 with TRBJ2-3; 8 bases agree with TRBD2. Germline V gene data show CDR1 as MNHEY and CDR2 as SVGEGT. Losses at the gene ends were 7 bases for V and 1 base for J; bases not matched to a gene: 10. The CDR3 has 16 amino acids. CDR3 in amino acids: CASTDRGGPGTDTQYF. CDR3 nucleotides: TGTGCCAGCACCGACCGGGGGGGGCCGGGCACAGATACGCAGTATTTT.

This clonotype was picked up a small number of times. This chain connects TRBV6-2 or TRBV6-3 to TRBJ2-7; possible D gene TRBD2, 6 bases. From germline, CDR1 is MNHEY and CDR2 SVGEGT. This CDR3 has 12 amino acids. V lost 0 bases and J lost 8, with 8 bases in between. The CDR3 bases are TGTGCCAGCAGTTACTCCGCGGGGAAGCAGTACGTC. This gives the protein CASSYSAGKQYV.

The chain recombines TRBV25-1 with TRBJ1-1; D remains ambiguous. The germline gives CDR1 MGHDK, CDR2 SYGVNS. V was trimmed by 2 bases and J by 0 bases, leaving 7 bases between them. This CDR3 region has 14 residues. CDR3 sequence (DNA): TGTGCCAGCAGTGAACCGGCCGTGAACACTGAAGCTTTCTTT. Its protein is CASSEPAVNTEAFF.

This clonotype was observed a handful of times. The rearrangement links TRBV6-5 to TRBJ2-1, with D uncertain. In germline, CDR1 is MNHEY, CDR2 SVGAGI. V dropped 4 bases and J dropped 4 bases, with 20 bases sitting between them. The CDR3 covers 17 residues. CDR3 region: CASSSHRRNEFYNEQFF. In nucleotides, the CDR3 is TGTGCCAGCAGTTCCCATAGGCGGAACGAATTTTACAATGAGCAGTTCTTC.

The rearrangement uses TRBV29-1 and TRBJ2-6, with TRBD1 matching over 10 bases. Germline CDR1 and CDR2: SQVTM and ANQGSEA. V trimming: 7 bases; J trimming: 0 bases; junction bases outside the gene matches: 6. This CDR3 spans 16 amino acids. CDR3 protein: CSAGDRGDSGANVLTF. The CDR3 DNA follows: TGCAGCGCCGGGGACAGGGGAGACTCTGGGGCCAACGTCCTGACTTTC.

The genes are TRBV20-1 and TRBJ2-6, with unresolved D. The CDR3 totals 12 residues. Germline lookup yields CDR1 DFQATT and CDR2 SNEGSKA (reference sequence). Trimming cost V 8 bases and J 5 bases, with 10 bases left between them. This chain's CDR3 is CSTSNRANVLTF. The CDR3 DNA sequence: TGCAGTACCTCCAACAGGGCCAACGTCCTGACTTTC.

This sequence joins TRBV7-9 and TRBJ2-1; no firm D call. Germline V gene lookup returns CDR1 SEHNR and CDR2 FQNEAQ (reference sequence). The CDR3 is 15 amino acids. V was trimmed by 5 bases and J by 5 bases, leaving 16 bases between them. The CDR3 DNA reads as TGTGCCAGCAGCACCCGAGGAGCTCGCCACAATGAGCAGTTCTTC. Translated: CASSTRGARHNEQFF.

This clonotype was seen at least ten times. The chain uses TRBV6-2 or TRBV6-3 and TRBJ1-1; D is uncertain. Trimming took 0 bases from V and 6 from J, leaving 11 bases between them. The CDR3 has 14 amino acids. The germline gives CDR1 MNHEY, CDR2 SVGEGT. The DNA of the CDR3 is TGTGCCAGCAGTTACTCGTGGGGAACATCTGAAGCTTTCTTT. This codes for CASSYSWGTSEAFF.

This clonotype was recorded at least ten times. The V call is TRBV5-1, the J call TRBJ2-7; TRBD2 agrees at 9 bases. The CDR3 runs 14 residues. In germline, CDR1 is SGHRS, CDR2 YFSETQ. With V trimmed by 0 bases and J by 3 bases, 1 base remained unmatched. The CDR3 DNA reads TGCGCCAGCAGCTTGGAGACTAGCGGCTACGAGCAGTACTTC. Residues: CASSLETSGYEQYF.

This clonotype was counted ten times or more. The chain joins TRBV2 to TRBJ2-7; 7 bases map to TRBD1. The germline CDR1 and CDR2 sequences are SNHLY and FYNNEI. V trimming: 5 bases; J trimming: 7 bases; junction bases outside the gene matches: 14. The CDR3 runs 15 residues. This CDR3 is CASSPQGRSYGEQYF. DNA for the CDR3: TGTGCCAGCAGTCCACAGGGGAGATCCTACGGGGAGCAGTACTTC.

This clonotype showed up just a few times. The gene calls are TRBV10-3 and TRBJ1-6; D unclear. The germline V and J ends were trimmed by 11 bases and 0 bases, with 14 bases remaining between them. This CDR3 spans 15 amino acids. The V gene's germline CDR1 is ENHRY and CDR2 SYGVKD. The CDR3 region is CASEVGNSYNSPLHF. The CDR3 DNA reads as TGTGCCTCGGAGGTGGGCAACTCCTATAATTCACCCCTCCACTTT.

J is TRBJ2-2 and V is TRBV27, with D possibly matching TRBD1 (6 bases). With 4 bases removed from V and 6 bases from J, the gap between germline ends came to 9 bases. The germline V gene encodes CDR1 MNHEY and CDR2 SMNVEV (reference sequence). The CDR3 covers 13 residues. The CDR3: CASSSGDAGELFF. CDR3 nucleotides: TGTGCCAGCAGTTCAGGGGACGCCGGGGAGCTGTTTTTT.

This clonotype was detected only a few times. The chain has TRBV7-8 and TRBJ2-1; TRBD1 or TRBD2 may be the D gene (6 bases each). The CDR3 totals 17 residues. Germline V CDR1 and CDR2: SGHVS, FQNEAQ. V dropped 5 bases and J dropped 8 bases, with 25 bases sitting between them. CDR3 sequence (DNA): TGTGCCAGCAGCCATCAAGGGGGGTTCCCACTGATCGATGAGCAGTTCTTC. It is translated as CASSHQGGFPLIDEQFF. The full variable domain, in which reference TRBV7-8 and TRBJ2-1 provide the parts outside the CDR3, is GAGVSQSPRYKVAKRGQDVALRCDPISGHVSLFWYQQALGQGPEFLTYFQNEAQLDKSGLPSDRFFAERPEGSVSTLKIQRTQQEDSAVYLCASSHQGGFPLIDEQFFGPGTRLTVL.

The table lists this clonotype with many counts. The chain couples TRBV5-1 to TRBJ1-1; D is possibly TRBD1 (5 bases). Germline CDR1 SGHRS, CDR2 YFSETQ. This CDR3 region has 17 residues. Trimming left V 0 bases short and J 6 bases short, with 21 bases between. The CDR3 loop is CASSLATLTVLSAEAFF. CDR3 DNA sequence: TGCGCCAGCAGCTTGGCCACCTTGACAGTACTTAGCGCTGAAGCTTTCTTT.

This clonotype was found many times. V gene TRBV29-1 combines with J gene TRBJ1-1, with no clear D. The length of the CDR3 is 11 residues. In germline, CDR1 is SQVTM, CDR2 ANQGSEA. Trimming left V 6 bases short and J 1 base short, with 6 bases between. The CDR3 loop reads CSVASNTEAFF. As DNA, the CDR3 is TGCAGCGTGGCGTCGAACACTGAAGCTTTCTTT. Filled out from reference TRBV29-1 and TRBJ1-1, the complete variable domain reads SAVISQKPSRDICQRGTSLTIQCQVDSQVTMMFWYRQQPGQSLTLIATANQGSEATYESGFVIDKFPISRPNLTFSTLTVSNMSPEDSSIYLCSVASNTEAFFGQGTRLTVV.

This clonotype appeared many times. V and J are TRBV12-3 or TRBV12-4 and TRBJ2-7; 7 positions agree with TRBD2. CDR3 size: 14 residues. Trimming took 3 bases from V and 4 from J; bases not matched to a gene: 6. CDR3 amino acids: CASSFGGTAYEQYF. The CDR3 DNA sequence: TGTGCCAGCAGTTTCGGGGGGACTGCTTACGAGCAGTACTTC.

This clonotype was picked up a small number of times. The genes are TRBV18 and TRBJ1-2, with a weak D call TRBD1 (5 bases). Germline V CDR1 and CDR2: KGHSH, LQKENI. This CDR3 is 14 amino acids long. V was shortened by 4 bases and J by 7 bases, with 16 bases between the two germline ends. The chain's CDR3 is CASSLDPGPGGYTF. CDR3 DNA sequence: TGTGCCAGCTCACTCGACCCGGGGCCGGGTGGCTACACCTTC. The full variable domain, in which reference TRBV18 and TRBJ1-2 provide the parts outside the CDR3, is NAGVMQNPRHLVRRRGQEARLRCSPMKGHSHVYWYRQLPEEGLKFMVYLQKENIIDESGMPKERFSAEFPKEGPSILRIQQVVRGDSAAYFCASSLDPGPGGYTFGSGTRLTVV.

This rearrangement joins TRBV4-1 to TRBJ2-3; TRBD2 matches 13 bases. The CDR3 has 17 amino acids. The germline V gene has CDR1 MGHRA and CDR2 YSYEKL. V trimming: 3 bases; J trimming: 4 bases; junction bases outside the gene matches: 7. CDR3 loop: CASSQVRLAGGPDTQYF. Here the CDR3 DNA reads TGCGCCAGCAGCCAGGTTCGACTAGCGGGGGGACCAGATACGCAGTATTTT.

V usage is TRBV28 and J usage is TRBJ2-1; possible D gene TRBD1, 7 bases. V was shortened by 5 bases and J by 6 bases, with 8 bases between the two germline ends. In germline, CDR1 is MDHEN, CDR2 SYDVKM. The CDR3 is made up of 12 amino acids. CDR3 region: CASSQGGNEQFF. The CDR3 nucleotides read TGTGCCAGCAGTCAGGGGGGCAATGAGCAGTTCTTC.

The CDR3 here is CASSQIGHTSSSGANVLTF. The CDR3 DNA sequence: TGCGCCAGCAGCCAAATCGGACATACCTCGAGCTCTGGGGCCAACGTCCTGACTTTC. The chain links TRBV4-1 to TRBJ2-6; tentatively, D is TRBD1 (5 bases). Germline V gene lookup returns CDR1 MGHRA and CDR2 YSYEKL. Trimming pared 2 bases from V and 0 bases from J, leaving 17 bases between. The CDR3 loop spans 19 amino acids.

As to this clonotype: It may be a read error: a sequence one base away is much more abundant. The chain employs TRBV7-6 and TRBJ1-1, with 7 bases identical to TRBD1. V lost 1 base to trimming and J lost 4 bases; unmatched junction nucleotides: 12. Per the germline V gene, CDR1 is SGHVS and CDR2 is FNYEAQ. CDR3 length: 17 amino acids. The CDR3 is CASSLVRRGPMTTEAFF. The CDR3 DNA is TGTGCCAGCAGCTTAGTTCGAAGGGGGCCCATGACCACTGAAGCTTTCTTT.

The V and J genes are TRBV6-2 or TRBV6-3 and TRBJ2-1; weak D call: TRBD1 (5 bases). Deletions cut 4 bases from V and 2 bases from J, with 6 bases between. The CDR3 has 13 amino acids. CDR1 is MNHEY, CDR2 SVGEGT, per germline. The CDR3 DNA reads TGTGCCAGCAGTTGGACAACCTACAATGAGCAGTTCTTC. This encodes CASSWTTYNEQFF.

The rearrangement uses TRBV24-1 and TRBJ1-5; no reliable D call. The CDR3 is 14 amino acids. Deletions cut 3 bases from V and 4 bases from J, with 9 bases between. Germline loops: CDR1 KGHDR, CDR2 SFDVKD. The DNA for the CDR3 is TGTGCCACCAGTGATGCCGGGATGAATCAGCCCCAGCATTTT. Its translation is CATSDAGMNQPQHF.